This T cell receptor beta chain was profiled in a study of T cells after yellow fever vaccination. Study-level points and caveats: The CD4 and CD8 compartments had a small share of their clonotypes in common.

This clonotype appeared a few times. Its specificity is not known. The CDR3 covers 12 residues. Germline trimming cut 7 bases from V and 5 bases from J; bases unmatched to any gene: 6. Germline CDR1 and CDR2: SGHRS and YFSETQ. MiXCR, applied by TCRdb to the 5' RACE reads, yields one record per CDR3 protein. The repertoire holds 340,000 or so distinct CDR3 sequences, around 13% seen once, with 3% to 4% in the top ten. This chain connects TRBV5-1 to TRBJ2-7; TRBD1 agrees at 7 bases. The clonotype originates from a man between 18 and 35 years old who received the YFV17D yellow fever vaccine. This specimen was CD4+ T cells sorted from PBMCs, taken 15 days after the yellow fever booster vaccination. The CDR3 spells CASGKTGDEQYF. CDR3 in DNA: TGCGCCAGCGGCAAAACAGGGGACGAGCAGTACTTC.